Below, 3 T cell receptor beta chains from the same sample are listed, as sequenced in a study of control samples from healthy donors and cancer patients. Generated by immunoSEQ multiplex PCR, the TCRdb table keeps only in-frame clones and is missing some. This sample has around 100,000 clones, with roughly 89% found just once. The sample comprised PBMCs. The receptors shown here come from a man aged 55 to 70 with lung cancer.

This clone has a handful of counts. V and J are TRBV7-9 and TRBJ2-5, with a tentative D call TRBD2 (6 bases). The CDR3 consists of 12 residues. Germline V gene lookup returns CDR1 SEHNR and CDR2 FQNEAQ (reference sequence). With 6 bases removed from V and 5 bases from J, the gap between germline ends came to 10 bases. The CDR3 here is CASRPGGETQYF. In DNA, the CDR3 is TGTGCCAGCAGACCTGGAGGGGAGACCCAGTACTTC.

This chain connects TRBV30 to TRBJ1-5, with 9 nucleotides matching TRBD1. V was pared by 3 bases and J by 2 bases, with 11 bases of the junction left unmatched. CDR1 and CDR2 from the germline V gene are GTSNPN and SVGIG (reference sequence). This CDR3 spans 17 amino acids. The CDR3 DNA follows: TGTGCCTGGAGCCCCAGACCGCGGACAGGGGGCAATCAGCCCCAGCATTTT. Encoded protein: CAWSPRPRTGGNQPQHF. The full variable domain, rest sourced from reference TRBV30 and TRBJ1-5, is SQTIHQWPATLVQPVGSPLSLECTVEGTSNPNLYWYRQAAGRGLQLLFYSVGIGQISSEVPQNLSASRPQDRQFILSSKKLLLSDSGFYLCAWSPRPRTGGNQPQHFGDGTRLSIL.

On this clone itself: The sample contains more than one DNA sequence encoding this CDR3. CDR3 sequence reads: CASSETRVTEAFF. The CDR3 coding sequence is TGCGCCAGCAGTGAGACACGGGTCACTGAAGCTTTCTTT. This chain joins TRBV10-1 and TRBJ1-1; no clear D. This CDR3 is built from 13 residues. Germline V gene lookup returns CDR1 WNHNN and CDR2 SYGVQD (reference sequence). The ends were cut back, 2 bases at V and 4 bases at J, with 8 bases in the middle.